These 26 T cell receptor beta chains were sequenced from one sample in a study of blood T cell repertoires in COVID-19. Sequencing used immunoSEQ multiplex PCR; TCRdb keeps in-frame clones, though not all of them. The data show about 190,000 clones, about 88% seen once. Sequencing was performed on PBMCs or T cells enriched from blood (not recorded which). The receptors stem from a middle-aged woman in a cohort exposed to, infected with or recovered from COVID-19 (not recorded which).

This rearrangement joins TRBV11-3 to TRBJ2-7; 10 bases are shared with TRBD2. From germline, CDR1 is SGHNT and CDR2 YENEEA. This CDR3 comprises 14 residues. The V and J ends lost 6 bases and 3 bases, in that order; junction bases with no gene match: 5. DNA of the CDR3: TGTGCCAGCAGAGAGCGGGAGGGCCTCTACGAGCAGTACTTC. This codes for CASREREGLYEQYF.

The rearrangement uses TRBV4-3 and TRBJ2-7, with TRBD2 as a possible D gene (7 bases). The V end lost 4 bases, the J end lost 4 bases, and 20 bases lay between the germline ends. Looked up from germline, CDR1 is LGHNA and CDR2 is YSLEER. The CDR3 consists of 16 residues. CDR3 nucleotide sequence: TGCGCCAGCAGCCGGGGGGGCGGGATGGAAACTTACGAGCAGTACTTC. Translation gives CASSRGGGMETYEQYF.

The J gene is TRBJ1-3, the V gene TRBV27; D unclear. Germline CDR1 is MNHEY and CDR2 is SMNVEV (reference sequence). This CDR3 comprises 19 residues. V lost 8 bases and J lost 0, with 26 bases in between. CDR3 region: CASGHKRSAFMSSGNTIYF. Here the CDR3 DNA reads TGTGCCAGCGGCCATAAGCGGTCGGCTTTTATGAGCTCTGGAAACACCATATATTTT.

This clone was found once. The chain employs TRBV6-1 and TRBJ2-5, with a tentative D call TRBD2 (5 bases). The CDR3 length is 16 residues. The germline V and J ends were trimmed by 0 bases and 4 bases, with 15 bases remaining between them. CDR1 is MNHNS and CDR2 is SASEGT in the germline V gene. The CDR3: CASSEARTSEGETQYF. In DNA, the CDR3 is TGTGCCAGCAGTGAAGCGCGGACCTCTGAGGGAGAGACCCAGTACTTC.

The chain combines TRBV6-5 with TRBJ2-2, with D possibly being TRBD1 (6 bases). In germline, CDR1 is MNHEY, CDR2 SVGAGI. CDR3 size: 15 residues. Deletions cut 7 bases from V and 3 bases from J, with 15 bases between. CDR3 sequence (DNA): TGTGCCAGCACCCAGGGGTCTTTTTACACCGGGGAGCTGTTTTTT. This gives the protein CASTQGSFYTGELFF.

The V gene is TRBV11-3, the J gene TRBJ2-1; 9 nucleotides agree with TRBD1. Losses at the gene ends were 1 base for V and 7 bases for J; bases not matched to a gene: 8. In germline, CDR1 is SGHNT, CDR2 YENEEA. This CDR3 has 16 amino acids. CDR3 in DNA: TGTGCCAGCAGCTTAGGGGTCGGGACAGGGTTGAATGAGCAGTTCTTC. Protein product: CASSLGVGTGLNEQFF.

The chain joins TRBV4-3 to TRBJ2-1, with TRBD2 matching over 11 bases. Per the germline V gene, CDR1 is LGHNA and CDR2 is YSLEER. The length of the CDR3 is 17 residues. Germline trimming cut 1 base from V and 1 base from J; bases unmatched to any gene: 3. This chain's CDR3 is CASSQVTSGSSYNEQFF. CDR3 sequence (DNA): TGCGCCAGCAGCCAAGTTACTAGCGGGAGTTCCTACAATGAGCAGTTCTTC.

V is TRBV18 and J is TRBJ2-2; possible D gene TRBD1, 5 bases. Looked up from germline, CDR1 is KGHSH and CDR2 is LQKENI. V shed 2 bases and J shed 0 bases, with 10 bases lying between them. The CDR3 totals 16 residues. CDR3 amino acids: CASSPVGRANTGELFF. The DNA for the CDR3 is TGTGCCAGCTCACCAGTAGGCAGGGCGAACACCGGGGAGCTGTTTTTT.

The chain employs TRBV4-3 and TRBJ2-3; 9 positions agree with TRBD1. Per germline, CDR1 LGHNA and CDR2 YSLEER. The V segment lost 0 bases and the J segment 3 bases; nucleotides outside the gene matches: 4. The CDR3 covers 16 residues. The CDR3 DNA is TGCGCCAGCAGCCAAGAGGACAGGGGAGGGACAGATACGCAGTATTTT. This sequence encodes CASSQEDRGGTDTQYF.

The rearrangement uses TRBV3-1 (or the pseudogene TRBV3-2) and TRBJ2-7; 8 bases fit TRBD2. CDR1 LGHDT and CDR2 YNNKEL come from the germline V gene (reference sequence). After removal of 5 bases from V and 2 bases from J, the junction contained 11 bases not matched to a gene. The CDR3 spans 16 residues. The CDR3 sequence is CASSYAWREAAYEQYF. The CDR3 bases are TGTGCCAGCAGCTACGCCTGGCGGGAGGCCGCCTACGAGCAGTACTTC.

The rearrangement joins TRBV19 to TRBJ1-2; tentatively, D is TRBD1 (6 bases). The CDR3 has 13 amino acids. V lost 9 bases and J lost 2, with 13 bases in between. Germline CDR1 reads LNHDA; CDR2 reads SQIVND (reference sequence). CDR3 protein: CASSGVPNYGYTF. The CDR3 DNA follows: TGTGCCAGCTCAGGGGTACCCAACTATGGCTACACCTTC.

The chain uses TRBV15 and TRBJ2-5; maybe TRBD1 (5 bases). The CDR3 length is 15 residues. V dropped 0 bases and J dropped 1 base, with 9 bases sitting between them. Germline V gene data show CDR1 as LNHNV and CDR2 as YYDKDF (reference sequence). The CDR3 nucleotides are TGTGCCACCAGCAGAGATGCAGGGCCCCAAGAGACCCAGTACTTC. Amino acid sequence: CATSRDAGPQETQYF.

V and J are TRBV12-5 and TRBJ1-1, with TRBD1 as a possible D gene (6 bases). This CDR3 is built from 14 residues. Germline V lookup: CDR1 LGHNT, CDR2 FRNRAP. V was clipped by 9 bases and J by 5 bases, with 19 bases between them. The CDR3 bases are TGTGCTAGCCAGTTTGGGGGGGCAGGTACTGAAGCTTTCTTT. Protein: CASQFGGAGTEAFF. The variable domain in full, completed from reference TRBV12-5 and TRBJ1-1, reads DARVTQTPRHKVTEMGQEVTMRCQPILGHNTVFWYRQTMMQGLELLAYFRNRAPLDDSGMPKDRFSAEMPDATLATLKIQPSEPRDSAVYFCASQFGGAGTEAFFGQGTRLTVV.

This clone has a single count. The CDR3 region has the DNA TGTGCCAGCAGTTCAGACAGGGGATACACCATATATTTT. Translating gives CASSSDRGYTIYF. V usage is TRBV2 and J usage is TRBJ1-3; 8 positions match TRBD1. Germline-derived CDR1 and CDR2 are SNHLY and FYNNEI. There are 13 residues in the CDR3. The V and J ends lost 5 bases and 8 bases, in that order; junction bases with no gene match: 5.

The rearrangement joins TRBV29-1 to TRBJ1-2, with 7 bases fitting TRBD1. The V segment lost 2 bases and the J segment 8 bases; nucleotides outside the gene matches: 8. The CDR3 is 13 amino acids. CDR1 is SQVTM and CDR2 is ANQGSEA in the germline V gene. CDR3 sequence reads: CSVEPRRGRGYTF. The CDR3 DNA follows: TGCAGCGTTGAACCTCGAAGGGGGCGCGGCTACACCTTC.

The rearrangement joins TRBV13 to TRBJ2-7; weak D call: TRBD1 (5 bases). Trimming pared 1 base from V and 1 base from J, leaving 11 bases between. The germline V gene has CDR1 PRHDT and CDR2 FYEKMQ (reference sequence). The CDR3 consists of 15 residues. The DNA of the CDR3 is TGTGCCAGCAGCTTAGTTAGGCAGGGTTCCTACGAGCAGTACTTC. It specifies CASSLVRQGSYEQYF.

The J gene is TRBJ2-7, the V gene TRBV3-1 (or the pseudogene TRBV3-2), with TRBD2 as a possible D gene (6 bases). This CDR3 comprises 15 residues. V was cut by 0 bases and J by 1 base, with 10 bases left in between. The germline V gene has CDR1 LGHDT and CDR2 YNNKEL (reference sequence). CDR3 coding DNA: TGTGCCAGCAGCCAAGATTTGGGACTGTCCTACGAGCAGTACTTC. Translated, it gives CASSQDLGLSYEQYF.

The chain has TRBV15 and TRBJ1-2; 8 bases fit TRBD1. The CDR3 has 15 amino acids. Per germline, CDR1 LNHNV and CDR2 YYDKDF (reference sequence). V shed 4 bases, J shed 4 bases, and the junction held 8 bases outside the gene matches. The CDR3 coding sequence is TGTGCCACCAGCATAGGGACAGGTTTCATCTATGGCTACACCTTC. Translating it yields CATSIGTGFIYGYTF.

The chain has TRBV10-3 and TRBJ1-4; no definite D call. Germline assignment: CDR1 ENHRY and CDR2 SYGVKD. V was cut by 4 bases and J by 1 base, with 10 bases left in between. CDR3 length: 15 amino acids. The CDR3 spells CAISAGRRTNEKLFF. In nucleotides, the CDR3 is TGTGCCATCAGTGCCGGGAGGAGAACTAATGAAAAACTGTTTTTT.

J is TRBJ2-2 and V is TRBV2; 7 bases line up with TRBD2. This CDR3 is 15 amino acids long. CDR1 is SNHLY, CDR2 FYNNEI, per germline. Trimming removed 4 bases from V and 3 bases from J; junction bases left unmatched: 5. The CDR3 loop reads CASSVRAGHTGELFF. DNA for the CDR3: TGTGCCAGCAGTGTTCGAGCGGGGCACACCGGGGAGCTGTTTTTT.

This clone was recorded once. This sequence joins TRBV7-9 and TRBJ1-1; D is possibly TRBD1 (5 bases). Germline loops: CDR1 SEHNR, CDR2 FQNEAQ (reference sequence). The CDR3 is 16 amino acids. Trimming took off 2 bases at V and 6 bases at J, with 19 bases between the two ends. CDR3 DNA: TGTGCCAGCAGCTTACAGGGAAAGGGCACCAGGGCTGAAGCTTTCTTT. Protein product: CASSLQGKGTRAEAFF.

This clone has only a few counts. The chain joins TRBV2 to TRBJ1-2; 12 nucleotides line up with TRBD1. Germline CDR1 is SNHLY and CDR2 is FYNNEI. This CDR3 is 14 amino acids long. V dropped 3 bases and J dropped 5; count of bases not matched to a gene: 1. CDR3 sequence: CASSEGQGAYGYTF. The DNA of the CDR3 is TGTGCCAGCAGTGAGGGACAGGGGGCGTATGGCTACACCTTC.

The chain combines TRBV2 with TRBJ2-3, with a possible D match to TRBD1 (6 bases). CDR3 length: 16 residues. CDR1 and CDR2 (germline): SNHLY, FYNNEI. The V end was cut by 0 bases, the J end by 1 base, with 11 bases between. CDR3 coding DNA: TGTGCCAGCAGTGAAGCTGTTTGGACAGGCACAGATACGCAGTATTTT. As protein: CASSEAVWTGTDTQYF.

This clone was counted between two and nine times. CDR3 DNA: TGCAGCGTTGACATACTAGCGGGAGTCGAGCAGTTCTTC. Translation: CSVDILAGVEQFF. This chain links TRBV29-1 with TRBJ2-1; 11 bases align to TRBD2. The CDR3 is made up of 13 amino acids. With V trimmed by 3 bases and J by 10 bases, 5 bases remained unmatched. Germline lookup yields CDR1 SQVTM and CDR2 ANQGSEA.

The J gene is TRBJ2-3, the V gene TRBV27, with 8 bases identical to TRBD1. The germline V gene has CDR1 MNHEY and CDR2 SMNVEV (reference sequence). Losses at the gene ends were 4 bases for V and 2 bases for J; bases not matched to a gene: 8. The CDR3 length is 16 residues. This CDR3 reads CASSYSDRGTTDTQYF. CDR3 DNA sequence: TGTGCCAGCAGTTATAGCGACAGGGGAACCACAGATACGCAGTATTTT.

The CDR3 nucleotides read TGTGCCAGCAGCAAAGATCAGGGGGCATTCGCAAAGGCTGAAGCTTTCTTT. This sequence encodes CASSKDQGAFAKAEAFF. This chain joins TRBV21-1 and TRBJ1-1; the listed D gene, TRBD1, was not tested against the DNA. TRBV21-1 is designated a pseudogene. The CDR3 loop spans 17 amino acids.